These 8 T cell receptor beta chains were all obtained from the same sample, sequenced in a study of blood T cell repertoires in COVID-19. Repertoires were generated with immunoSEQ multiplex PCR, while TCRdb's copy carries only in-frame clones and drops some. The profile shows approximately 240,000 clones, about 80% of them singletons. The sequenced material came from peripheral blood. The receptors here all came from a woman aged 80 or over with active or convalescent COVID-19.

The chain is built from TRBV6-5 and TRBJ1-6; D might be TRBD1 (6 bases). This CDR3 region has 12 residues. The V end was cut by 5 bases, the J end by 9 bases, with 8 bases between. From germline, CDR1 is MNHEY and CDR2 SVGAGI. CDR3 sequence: CASSLRGSPLHF. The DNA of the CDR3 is TGTGCCAGCAGTCTCAGGGGTTCACCCCTCCACTTT.

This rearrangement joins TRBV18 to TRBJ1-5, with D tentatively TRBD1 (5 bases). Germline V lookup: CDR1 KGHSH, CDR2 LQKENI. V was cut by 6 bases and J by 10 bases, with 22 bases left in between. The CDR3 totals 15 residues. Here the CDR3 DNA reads TGTGCCAGCTCCACCAACGGGGGGAGCCGAGAACCCCAGCATTTT. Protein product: CASSTNGGSREPQHF.

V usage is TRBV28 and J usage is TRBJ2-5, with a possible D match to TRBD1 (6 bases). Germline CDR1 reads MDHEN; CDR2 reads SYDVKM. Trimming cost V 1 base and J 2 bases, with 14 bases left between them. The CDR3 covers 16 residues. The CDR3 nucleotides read TGTGCCAGCAGTTTATTGGGGGTAGGGACACAAGAGACCCAGTACTTC. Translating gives CASSLLGVGTQETQYF.

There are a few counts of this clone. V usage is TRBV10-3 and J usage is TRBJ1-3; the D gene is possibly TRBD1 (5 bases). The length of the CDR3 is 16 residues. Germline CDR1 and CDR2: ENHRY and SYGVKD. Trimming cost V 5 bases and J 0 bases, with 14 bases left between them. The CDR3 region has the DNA TGTGCCATCAGTCCCAGGGAAGATGGCTCTGGAAACACCATATATTTT. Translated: CAISPREDGSGNTIYF.

CDR3 DNA: TGTGCCAGCAATTCACAAAAGGGACAGGGGAACACTGAAGCTTTCTTT. It encodes CASNSQKGQGNTEAFF. The chain employs TRBV28 and TRBJ1-1; 9 bases match TRBD1. The CDR3 length is 16 residues. Germline V lookup: CDR1 MDHEN, CDR2 SYDVKM. Trimming cost V 7 bases and J 1 base; bases outside gene matches: 10.

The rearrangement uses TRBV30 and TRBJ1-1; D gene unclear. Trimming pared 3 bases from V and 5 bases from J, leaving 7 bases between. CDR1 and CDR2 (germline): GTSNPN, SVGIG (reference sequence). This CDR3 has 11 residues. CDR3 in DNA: TGTGCCTGGAGCCGAGGTACTGAAGCTTTCTTT. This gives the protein CAWSRGTEAFF.

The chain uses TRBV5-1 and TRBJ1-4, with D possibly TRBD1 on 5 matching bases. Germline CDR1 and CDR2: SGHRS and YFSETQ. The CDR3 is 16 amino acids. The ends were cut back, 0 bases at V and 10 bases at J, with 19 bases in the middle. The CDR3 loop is CASSLAGDGSIGKLFF. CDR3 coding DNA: TGCGCCAGCAGCTTGGCGGGGGACGGCAGTATAGGAAAACTGTTTTTT.

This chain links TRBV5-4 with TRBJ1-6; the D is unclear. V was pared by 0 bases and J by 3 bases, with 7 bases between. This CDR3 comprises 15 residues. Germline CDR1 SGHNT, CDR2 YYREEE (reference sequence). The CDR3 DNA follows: TGTGCCAGCAGCTTGGGAGGGATCTATAATTCACCCCTCCACTTT. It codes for CASSLGGIYNSPLHF. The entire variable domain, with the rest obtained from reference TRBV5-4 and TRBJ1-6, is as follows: ETGVTQSPTHLIKTRGQQVTLRCSSQSGHNTVSWYQQALGQGPQFIFQYYREEENGRGNFPPRFSGLQFPNYSSELNVNALELDDSALYLCASSLGGIYNSPLHFGNGTRLTVT.